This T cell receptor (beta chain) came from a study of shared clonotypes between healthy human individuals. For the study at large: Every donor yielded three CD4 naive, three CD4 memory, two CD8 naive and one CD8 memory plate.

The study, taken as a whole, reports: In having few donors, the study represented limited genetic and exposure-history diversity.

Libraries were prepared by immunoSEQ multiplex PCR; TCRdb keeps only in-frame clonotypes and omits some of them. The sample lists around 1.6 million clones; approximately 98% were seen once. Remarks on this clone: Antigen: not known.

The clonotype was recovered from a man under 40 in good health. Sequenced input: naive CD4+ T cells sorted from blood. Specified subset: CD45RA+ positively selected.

The CDR3 DNA sequence: TGTGCCAGCAGCTTGCAGGGACTCGATACGCAGTATTTT. Its protein is CASSLQGLDTQYF. J is TRBJ2-3 and V is TRBV11-2; tentatively, D is TRBD2 (6 bases). The V end was cut by 3 bases, the J end by 6 bases, with 10 bases between. The CDR3 extends over 13 amino acids. Germline CDR1 is SGHAT and CDR2 is FQNNGV.